One sample yielded the 18 T cell receptor beta chains listed below, sequenced in a study of cytomegalovirus exposure and HLA in healthy donors. Measured with immunoSEQ multiplex PCR; TCRdb has only the in-frame clones, and not every one. The sample shows roughly 80,000 clones, roughly 95% of them seen only once. The sample consisted of PBMCs. The origin of the receptors is a young woman in good health and CMV-seropositive.

V is TRBV14 and J is TRBJ2-7, with D possibly matching TRBD1 (5 bases). The V gene's germline CDR1 is SGHDN and CDR2 FVKESK. The CDR3 runs to 16 residues. Trimming cost V 0 bases and J 4 bases, with 16 bases left between them. The CDR3 protein is CASSQELQGRDYEQYF. The CDR3 bases are TGTGCCAGCAGCCAAGAACTCCAGGGCAGGGATTACGAGCAGTACTTC.

The chain combines TRBV30 with TRBJ1-2; D is undetermined. Germline CDR1 GTSNPN, CDR2 SVGIG (reference sequence). The CDR3 totals 13 residues. V gave up 3 bases and J gave up 5 bases, with 13 bases separating them. CDR3 region: CAWSVRGSYGYTF. CDR3 DNA: TGTGCCTGGAGCGTGCGCGGTAGTTATGGCTACACCTTC. Combining the CDR3 with reference TRBV30 and TRBJ1-2 gives the whole variable domain SQTIHQWPATLVQPVGSPLSLECTVEGTSNPNLYWYRQAAGRGLQLLFYSVGIGQISSEVPQNLSASRPQDRQFILSSKKLLLSDSGFYLCAWSVRGSYGYTFGSGTRLTVV.

The genes are TRBV7-8 and TRBJ2-1; possible D gene TRBD2, 6 bases. V gave up 3 bases and J gave up 2 bases, with 14 bases separating them. CDR1 is SGHVS and CDR2 is FQNEAQ in the germline V gene. The CDR3 is 16 residues long. CDR3 loop: CASSFGAGLAYNEQFF. In DNA, the CDR3 is TGTGCCAGCAGCTTTGGGGCGGGACTCGCCTACAATGAGCAGTTCTTC.

V usage is TRBV4-2 and J usage is TRBJ2-1; tentatively, D is TRBD2 (5 bases). Germline CDR1 reads LGHNA; CDR2 reads YNFKEQ. The CDR3 is 15 amino acids. The ends were cut back, 1 base at V and 7 bases at J, with 14 bases in the middle. CDR3 nucleotide sequence: TGTGCCAGCAGCCAAGCTCGGACTTTCGGGAATGAGCAGTTCTTC. It yields the protein CASSQARTFGNEQFF.

This chain links TRBV4-2 with TRBJ1-2; 9 bases are a match to TRBD1. This CDR3 is 15 amino acids long. Germline V gene sequence: CDR1 LGHNA, CDR2 YNFKEQ. The ends lost 0 bases at V and 8 bases at J; junction bases unmatched: 7. The CDR3 here is CASSQEETGGGGYTF. The CDR3 bases are TGTGCCAGCAGCCAAGAAGAGACAGGGGGGGGAGGCTACACCTTC.

The J gene is TRBJ1-3, the V gene TRBV7-3, with D perhaps matching TRBD1 (6 bases). V shed 3 bases and J shed 2 bases, with 14 bases lying between them. The CDR3 is made up of 16 amino acids. From germline, CDR1 is SGHTA and CDR2 FQGTGA. This CDR3 is CASSFQQGLTGNTIYF. CDR3 bases: TGTGCCAGCAGCTTCCAACAGGGTTTAACTGGAAACACCATATATTTT.

For this clone: Other nucleotide sequences in the sample specify the same CDR3. V and J are TRBV5-6 and TRBJ1-1; a weak D match, TRBD1 (6 bases). The CDR3 length is 13 residues. The germline gives CDR1 SGHDT, CDR2 YYEEEE. Trimming removed 2 bases from V and 1 base from J, with 6 bases in between. This chain's CDR3 is CASSLGGNTEAFF. CDR3 nucleotides: TGTGCCAGCAGCTTAGGGGGGAACACTGAAGCTTTCTTT. The entire variable domain, with the rest obtained from reference TRBV5-6 and TRBJ1-1, is as follows: DAGVTQSPTHLIKTRGQQVTLRCSPKSGHDTVSWYQQALGQGPQFIFQYYEEEERQRGNFPDRFSGHQFPNYSSELNVNALLLGDSALYLCASSLGGNTEAFFGQGTRLTVV.

This chain links TRBV6-5 with TRBJ2-5; 10 positions match TRBD2. Germline assignment: CDR1 MNHEY and CDR2 SVGAGI. V was pared by 4 bases and J by 1 base, with 6 bases of the junction left unmatched. This CDR3 region has 16 residues. The CDR3 protein is CASSFLVAGGQETQYF. The CDR3 DNA reads as TGTGCCAGCAGTTTCTTGGTAGCGGGGGGCCAAGAGACCCAGTACTTC.

The V and J genes are TRBV2 and TRBJ1-2; D ambiguous. CDR1 and CDR2 (germline): SNHLY, FYNNEI. Trimming pared 7 bases from V and 1 base from J, leaving 13 bases between. The length of the CDR3 is 14 residues. Here the CDR3 DNA reads TGTGCCAGCATAATGGAGGGCCTTAACTATGGCTACACCTTC. Translating it yields CASIMEGLNYGYTF. Supplemented by reference TRBV2 and TRBJ1-2, the full variable domain reads EPEVTQTPSHQVTQMGQEVILRCVPISNHLYFYWYRQILGQKVEFLVSFYNNEISEKSEIFDDQFSVERPDGSNFTLKIRSTKLEDSAMYFCASIMEGLNYGYTFGSGTRLTVV.

The V call is TRBV29-1, the J call TRBJ2-1, with TRBD2 matching 9 bases. The CDR3 has 13 residues. CDR1 and CDR2 (germline): SQVTM, ANQGSEA. J lost 3 bases, V lost 8 bases, and 5 bases had no gene match. The CDR3 spells CSLASGVYNEQFF. CDR3 coding DNA: TGCAGCCTTGCTAGCGGGGTCTACAATGAGCAGTTCTTC.

V gene TRBV4-1 combines with J gene TRBJ2-7, with a possible D match to TRBD1 (5 bases). CDR3 length: 15 amino acids. V was trimmed by 1 base and J by 7 bases, leaving 17 bases between them. The germline V gene encodes CDR1 MGHRA and CDR2 YSYEKL. This CDR3 reads CASSQGRQGHGEQYF. CDR3 nucleotides: TGCGCCAGCAGCCAAGGTCGGCAGGGCCATGGAGAGCAGTACTTC.

This sequence joins TRBV30 and TRBJ1-2; possible D gene TRBD1, 5 bases. Germline V gives CDR1 GTSNPN, CDR2 SVGIG (reference sequence). The CDR3 is made up of 14 amino acids. V lost 0 bases, J lost 3 bases, and 11 bases lay in between. As DNA, the CDR3 is TGTGCCTGGAGTGTGTTCCTGACAGACTATGGCTACACCTTC. Protein product: CAWSVFLTDYGYTF.

The CDR3 protein is CASSQERGLKNSPLHF. CDR3 DNA sequence: TGCGCCAGCAGCCAAGAGCGCGGACTCAAGAATTCACCCCTCCACTTT. The V gene is TRBV4-3, the J gene TRBJ1-6; D gene ambiguous. Germline CDR1 reads LGHNA; CDR2 reads YSLEER. The CDR3 loop spans 16 amino acids. Trimming pared 0 bases from V and 7 bases from J, leaving 13 bases between.

The rearrangement joins TRBV6-1 to TRBJ2-1; 8 nucleotides match TRBD1. V gave up 2 bases and J gave up 15 bases; unmatched junction bases: 12. The CDR3 totals 14 residues. CDR1 MNHNS and CDR2 SASEGT come from the germline V gene. The CDR3 loop reads CASSESGTGSLRFF. For the CDR3, the DNA is TGTGCCAGCAGTGAATCCGGGACAGGCTCGTTGCGGTTCTTC.

This clone was observed once. This rearrangement joins TRBV5-4 to TRBJ2-1; the match to TRBD2 covers 8 bases. Germline CDR1 reads SGHNT; CDR2 reads YYREEE (reference sequence). The CDR3 covers 18 residues. V trimming: 3 bases; J trimming: 6 bases; junction bases outside the gene matches: 17. The CDR3 region is CASSSARLGSGDVNEQFF. In DNA form, the CDR3 reads TGTGCCAGCAGCTCCGCCCGATTAGGTAGCGGGGATGTCAATGAGCAGTTCTTC.

The rearrangement links TRBV4-3 to TRBJ1-1; no clear D gene. CDR1 is LGHNA, CDR2 YSLEER, per germline. The CDR3 runs 14 residues. V shed 3 bases and J shed 4 bases, with 12 bases lying between them. Written as DNA, the CDR3 is TGCGCCAGCAGCCACAGGTTCTTGGGCACTGAAGCTTTCTTT. Protein product: CASSHRFLGTEAFF.

J is TRBJ1-2 and V is TRBV7-3; tentatively, D is TRBD1 (6 bases). Germline CDR1 reads SGHTA; CDR2 reads FQGTGA. Trimming cost V 5 bases and J 8 bases, with 15 bases left between them. This CDR3 comprises 13 residues. Here the CDR3 DNA reads TGTGCCAGCAGCCCTACCGCAGGGGTCGGCTACACCTTC. As protein: CASSPTAGVGYTF.

The chain joins TRBV6-5 to TRBJ1-1, with D perhaps TRBD1 (6 bases). This CDR3 is 16 amino acids long. The V end was cut by 4 bases, the J end by 8 bases, with 23 bases between. Germline CDR1 reads MNHEY; CDR2 reads SVGAGI. The CDR3 loop reads CASSSPPGTLEGEAFF. The CDR3 coding sequence is TGTGCCAGCAGTTCGCCACCCGGGACACTTGAAGGAGAAGCTTTCTTT.